This passage covers 27 T cell receptor beta chains from one sample sequenced in a study of cytomegalovirus exposure and HLA in healthy donors. With 60 Vbeta and 13 Jbeta primers, the PCR was carried out. Produced via immunoSEQ multiplex PCR; TCRdb's table is partial and in-frame only. The table lists about 98,000 clones, 60% to 80% of them singletons. The specimen was PBMCs. The receptor set was obtained from a female donor in good health and CMV-seronegative.

In this sample, this clone turned up once. The J gene is TRBJ1-1, the V gene TRBV6-1; 7 positions agree with TRBD1. Trimming at V came to 4 bases and at J to 5 bases, leaving 4 bases not matched to a gene. CDR1 and CDR2 (germline): MNHNS, SASEGT. This CDR3 has 13 amino acids. The CDR3 spells CASSGYRGTEAFF. The CDR3 DNA reads as TGTGCCAGCAGTGGATACAGGGGAACTGAAGCTTTCTTT.

The CDR3, as DNA: TGTGCCAGCAGCCCAGGGCTAGCGGGAGAAGAGACCCAGTACTTC. As protein: CASSPGLAGEETQYF. V usage is TRBV12-1 and J usage is TRBJ2-5; no DNA check was done on the table's D call, TRBD2. TRBV12-1 is marked as a pseudogene. The CDR3 loop spans 15 amino acids.

The CDR3 nucleotides are TGTGCCATCAGCCCAGGTCAGGGACAGGGGGCGATCGGCACTGAAGCTTTCTTT. Translating gives CAISPGQGQGAIGTEAFF. The chain is built from TRBV10-3 and TRBJ1-1, with TRBD1 identical over 12 bases. The CDR3 totals 18 residues. The ends lost 6 bases at V and 4 bases at J; junction bases unmatched: 15. Germline lookup yields CDR1 ENHRY and CDR2 SYGVKD.

V usage is TRBV5-4 and J usage is TRBJ1-1; D not certain. Germline CDR1 and CDR2: SGHNT and YYREEE (reference sequence). V was trimmed by 0 bases and J by 0 bases, leaving 15 bases between them. There are 17 residues in the CDR3. CDR3 coding DNA: TGTGCCAGCAGCTTGGGGTTGACTCGGATTATGAACACTGAAGCTTTCTTT. It encodes CASSLGLTRIMNTEAFF.

The chain uses TRBV10-2 and TRBJ1-1, with 9 bases matching TRBD1. The V and J ends lost 4 bases and 4 bases, in that order; junction bases with no gene match: 7. The CDR3 totals 15 residues. The V gene's germline CDR1 is WSHSY and CDR2 SAAADI. Written as DNA, the CDR3 is TGCGCCAGCAGTGCACCGGGACAGGGAATCACTGAAGCTTTCTTT. This gives the protein CASSAPGQGITEAFF.

This clone was counted between two and nine times. The chain is built from TRBV6-1 and TRBJ1-4; TRBD1 might be the D (5 bases). Germline-derived CDR1 and CDR2 are MNHNS and SASEGT. V shed 7 bases and J shed 8 bases, with 20 bases lying between them. The CDR3 sequence is 15 residues long. As DNA, the CDR3 is TGTGCCAGCATCTCACAGGCCTCTTTGTACGAAAAACTGTTTTTT. Translating gives CASISQASLYEKLFF.

The table lists this clone with a few counts. The chain recombines TRBV12-5 with TRBJ2-2, with TRBD1 as a possible D gene (5 bases). The CDR3 length is 15 residues. Per germline, CDR1 LGHNT and CDR2 FRNRAP. With 6 bases removed from V and 1 base from J, the gap between germline ends came to 12 bases. This CDR3 is CASGTGDRNTGELFF. CDR3 DNA: TGTGCTAGTGGGACCGGTGACAGGAACACCGGGGAGCTGTTTTTT.

To note about this clone: The junction departs from germline at one end; a sequencing error may be responsible. In the same sample, other DNA sequences code for this CDR3. The V call is TRBV25-1, the J call TRBJ2-7; 7 positions match TRBD1. The germline gives CDR1 MGHDK, CDR2 SYGVNS. The CDR3 spans 15 residues. The CDR3 bases are TGCGCCAGCTCTCCTACAGGGGATCTAAGCCACGAGCAGTACTTC. This codes for CASSPTGDLSHEQYF.

The V and J genes are TRBV5-1 and TRBJ2-1; tentative D call: TRBD1 (5 bases). V dropped 1 base and J dropped 4 bases, with 9 bases sitting between them. The CDR3 sequence is 14 residues long. Germline CDR1 and CDR2: SGHRS and YFSETQ. CDR3 in DNA: TGCGCCAGCAGCTTGACTACAGGATACAATGAGCAGTTCTTC. Protein product: CASSLTTGYNEQFF.

This clone has just a few counts. The V and J genes are TRBV4-2 and TRBJ2-1; 7 positions match TRBD2. Germline V lookup: CDR1 LGHNA, CDR2 YNFKEQ. CDR3 length: 16 amino acids. V trimming: 5 bases; J trimming: 0 bases; junction bases outside the gene matches: 7. The CDR3 sequence is CASSSSGTNSYNEQFF. In DNA form, the CDR3 reads TGTGCCAGCAGCTCGTCCGGGACTAACTCCTACAATGAGCAGTTCTTC.

This chain connects TRBV5-1 to TRBJ1-1; no reliable D call. The CDR3 is 16 amino acids. The V end was cut by 0 bases, the J end by 0 bases, with 12 bases between. Germline values: CDR1 SGHRS, CDR2 YFSETQ. CDR3 coding DNA: TGCGCCAGCAGCTTGGGTTTGGGCTACTTGAACACTGAAGCTTTCTTT. Translating it yields CASSLGLGYLNTEAFF. The entire variable domain, with the rest obtained from reference TRBV5-1 and TRBJ1-1, is as follows: KAGVTQTPRYLIKTRGQQVTLSCSPISGHRSVSWYQQTPGQGLQFLFEYFSETQRNKGNFPGRFSGRQFSNSRSEMNVSTLELGDSALYLCASSLGLGYLNTEAFFGQGTRLTVV.

This rearrangement joins TRBV7-8 to TRBJ1-2, with a tentative D call TRBD1 (6 bases). V was shortened by 1 base and J by 8 bases, with 20 bases between the two germline ends. The CDR3 spans 16 residues. From germline, CDR1 is SGHVS and CDR2 FQNEAQ. The CDR3 region has the DNA TGTGCCAGCAGCTTAGGGTCGACAGGCTGGCTGAACGGCTACACCTTC. It codes for CASSLGSTGWLNGYTF.

The chain is built from TRBV7-2 and TRBJ2-3; D is possibly TRBD2 (5 bases). CDR1 SGHTA and CDR2 FQGNSA come from the germline V gene. V dropped 11 bases and J dropped 0 bases, with 15 bases sitting between them. The CDR3 is 14 amino acids. CDR3 nucleotide sequence: TGTGCCCCCGTACGGGGATTTAGCACAGATACGCAGTATTTT. Translated, it gives CAPVRGFSTDTQYF.

The chain uses TRBV6-4 and TRBJ2-2, with TRBD1 identical over 8 bases. Trimming cost V 6 bases and J 3 bases; bases outside gene matches: 3. This CDR3 has 14 residues. Looked up from germline, CDR1 is MRHNA and CDR2 is SNTAGT. CDR3 loop: CASSQTGDTGELFF. The CDR3 DNA sequence: TGTGCCAGCAGCCAGACAGGGGACACCGGGGAGCTGTTTTTT.

The V and J genes are TRBV28 and TRBJ1-2, with D possibly being TRBD1 (6 bases). CDR1 and CDR2 (germline): MDHEN, SYDVKM. Trimming removed 5 bases at V and 7 bases at J, with 32 bases between. The CDR3 is 19 amino acids. CDR3 protein: CASSKDFTVGLARTAGYTF. CDR3 sequence (DNA): TGTGCCAGCAGTAAAGATTTTACCGTTGGACTGGCGAGGACAGCTGGCTACACCTTC.

The J gene is TRBJ1-2, the V gene TRBV19; D gene unclear. Germline V CDR1 and CDR2: LNHDA, SQIVND (reference sequence). V was trimmed by 2 bases and J by 8 bases, leaving 15 bases between them. This CDR3 region has 14 residues. As DNA, the CDR3 is TGTGCCAGTAGTATATCGGAGGCCGGTATGGGCTACACCTTC. This encodes CASSISEAGMGYTF.

This rearrangement joins TRBV12-2 to TRBJ1-5; TRBD1 reflects the table's D call only, with no check against the DNA. TRBV12-2 is a pseudogene segment. The CDR3 totals 19 residues. The CDR3 is CASRLAQVGRFVSNQPQHF. The CDR3 bases are TGTGCAAGTCGCTTAGCGCAGGTGGGCAGATTCGTCAGCAATCAGCCCCAGCATTTT.

The chain carries TRBV11-2 and TRBJ2-7, with TRBD1 matching 8 bases. Unmatched junction bases numbered 6, after V lost 3 bases and J lost 2 bases. The germline CDR1 and CDR2 sequences are SGHAT and FQNNGV. This CDR3 comprises 15 residues. The CDR3 sequence is CASSLGTGPPYEQYF. For the CDR3, the DNA is TGTGCCAGCAGCTTGGGGACAGGCCCTCCCTACGAGCAGTACTTC.

V and J are TRBV6-1 and TRBJ1-1, with D maybe TRBD1 (5 bases). The CDR3 runs to 13 residues. Germline V CDR1 and CDR2: MNHNS, SASEGT. Trimming cost V 5 bases and J 2 bases, with 9 bases left between them. The CDR3 loop reads CASSFGHNTEAFF. CDR3 DNA sequence: TGTGCCAGCAGTTTTGGACACAACACTGAAGCTTTCTTT.

The chain joins TRBV9 to TRBJ2-5, with TRBD2 identical over 7 bases. V was clipped by 0 bases and J by 4 bases; unmatched bases: 6. The CDR3 is 15 amino acids. In germline, CDR1 is SGDLS, CDR2 YYNGEE. The CDR3 region has the DNA TGTGCCAGCAGCGTAGGGGCAGTAGCGGGAGAGACCCAGTACTTC. Protein product: CASSVGAVAGETQYF.

V usage is TRBV27 and J usage is TRBJ2-7; 7 bases are a match to TRBD1. The CDR3 spans 12 residues. Germline loops: CDR1 MNHEY, CDR2 SMNVEV (reference sequence). The junction had 7 bases not matched to a gene; V was cut back by 11 bases and J by 3 bases. The CDR3 nucleotides read TGTGCCGGATTGACAGGGCACTACGAGCAGTACTTC. Protein sequence: CAGLTGHYEQYF.

CDR3 in DNA: TGCGCCAGCAGCCAAATACACTATTTGAACACTGAAGCTTTCTTT. Amino acid sequence: CASSQIHYLNTEAFF. The rearrangement joins TRBV4-1 to TRBJ1-1; the D is unclear. CDR1 and CDR2 from the germline V gene are MGHRA and YSYEKL. Trimming took 2 bases from V and 0 from J, leaving 10 bases between them. The CDR3 is 15 amino acids.

CDR3 in amino acids: CASTIDSSYNEQFF. The CDR3 nucleotides read TGTGCCAGCACCATTGATAGCTCCTACAATGAGCAGTTCTTC. The V and J genes are TRBV28 and TRBJ2-1, with D unresolved. Germline-derived CDR1 and CDR2 are MDHEN and SYDVKM. V lost 7 bases, J lost 0 bases, and 10 bases lay in between. CDR3 size: 14 residues.

The chain links TRBV12-5 to TRBJ1-2; 9 nucleotides line up with TRBD1. The CDR3 extends over 14 amino acids. Germline V gene lookup returns CDR1 LGHNT and CDR2 FRNRAP. The J segment lost 7 bases and the V segment lost 3 bases, leaving 6 bases of the junction unmatched. CDR3 region: CASGFPGQGGGYTF. The DNA for the CDR3 is TGTGCTAGTGGTTTTCCGGGACAGGGTGGTGGCTACACCTTC.

The chain links TRBV13 to TRBJ2-7; the match to TRBD1 covers 11 bases. Trimming at V came to 5 bases and at J to 2 bases, leaving 8 bases not matched to a gene. This CDR3 is 16 amino acids long. From germline, CDR1 is PRHDT and CDR2 FYEKMQ (reference sequence). CDR3 residues: CASSPTGTGGAYEQYF. CDR3 DNA sequence: TGTGCCAGCAGCCCGACCGGGACAGGGGGTGCCTACGAGCAGTACTTC.

A few counts support this clone. The chain is built from TRBV4-1 and TRBJ2-7; 15 bases map to TRBD2. This CDR3 has 15 residues. Trimming took 5 bases from V and 9 from J; bases not matched to a gene: 8. CDR1 and CDR2 (germline): MGHRA, YSYEKL. In DNA form, the CDR3 reads TGCGCCAGCAGCGCCCCGGGACTAGCGGGAGGACCGCAGTACTTC. Protein sequence: CASSAPGLAGGPQYF.

Written as DNA, the CDR3 is TGTGCCAGTAGGGGTCTGCGGGAGCAGTACTTC. Residues: CASRGLREQYF. The gene calls are TRBV19 and TRBJ2-7; D not certain. Trimming removed 6 bases at V and 7 bases at J, with 10 bases between. Germline CDR1 LNHDA, CDR2 SQIVND (reference sequence). The CDR3 is 11 amino acids. The whole variable domain, filled in from reference TRBV19 and TRBJ2-7, reads DGGITQSPKYLFRKEGQNVTLSCEQNLNHDAMYWYRQDPGQGLRLIYYSQIVNDFQKGDIAEGYSVSREKKESFPLTVTSAQKNPTAFYLCASRGLREQYFGPGTRLTVT.